This T cell receptor beta chain was identified during a study of technical replicates of blood from a few donors. The table came from immunoSEQ multiplex PCR; TCRdb's copy has only in-frame clones and leaves some out. The sample yields about 81,000 clones, approximately 95% seen once. Sequences were obtained from T cells isolated from PBMCs. The sequence came from a human donor in good health.

CDR3 DNA: TGTGCCAGTAAGTTCAGGGGGGATCAGCCCCAGCATTTT. This codes for CASKFRGDQPQHF. This chain connects TRBV19 to TRBJ1-5; 7 bases match TRBD1. Germline values: CDR1 LNHDA, CDR2 SQIVND (reference sequence). The CDR3 extends over 13 amino acids. V lost 7 bases, J lost 5 bases, and 5 bases stayed unmatched.